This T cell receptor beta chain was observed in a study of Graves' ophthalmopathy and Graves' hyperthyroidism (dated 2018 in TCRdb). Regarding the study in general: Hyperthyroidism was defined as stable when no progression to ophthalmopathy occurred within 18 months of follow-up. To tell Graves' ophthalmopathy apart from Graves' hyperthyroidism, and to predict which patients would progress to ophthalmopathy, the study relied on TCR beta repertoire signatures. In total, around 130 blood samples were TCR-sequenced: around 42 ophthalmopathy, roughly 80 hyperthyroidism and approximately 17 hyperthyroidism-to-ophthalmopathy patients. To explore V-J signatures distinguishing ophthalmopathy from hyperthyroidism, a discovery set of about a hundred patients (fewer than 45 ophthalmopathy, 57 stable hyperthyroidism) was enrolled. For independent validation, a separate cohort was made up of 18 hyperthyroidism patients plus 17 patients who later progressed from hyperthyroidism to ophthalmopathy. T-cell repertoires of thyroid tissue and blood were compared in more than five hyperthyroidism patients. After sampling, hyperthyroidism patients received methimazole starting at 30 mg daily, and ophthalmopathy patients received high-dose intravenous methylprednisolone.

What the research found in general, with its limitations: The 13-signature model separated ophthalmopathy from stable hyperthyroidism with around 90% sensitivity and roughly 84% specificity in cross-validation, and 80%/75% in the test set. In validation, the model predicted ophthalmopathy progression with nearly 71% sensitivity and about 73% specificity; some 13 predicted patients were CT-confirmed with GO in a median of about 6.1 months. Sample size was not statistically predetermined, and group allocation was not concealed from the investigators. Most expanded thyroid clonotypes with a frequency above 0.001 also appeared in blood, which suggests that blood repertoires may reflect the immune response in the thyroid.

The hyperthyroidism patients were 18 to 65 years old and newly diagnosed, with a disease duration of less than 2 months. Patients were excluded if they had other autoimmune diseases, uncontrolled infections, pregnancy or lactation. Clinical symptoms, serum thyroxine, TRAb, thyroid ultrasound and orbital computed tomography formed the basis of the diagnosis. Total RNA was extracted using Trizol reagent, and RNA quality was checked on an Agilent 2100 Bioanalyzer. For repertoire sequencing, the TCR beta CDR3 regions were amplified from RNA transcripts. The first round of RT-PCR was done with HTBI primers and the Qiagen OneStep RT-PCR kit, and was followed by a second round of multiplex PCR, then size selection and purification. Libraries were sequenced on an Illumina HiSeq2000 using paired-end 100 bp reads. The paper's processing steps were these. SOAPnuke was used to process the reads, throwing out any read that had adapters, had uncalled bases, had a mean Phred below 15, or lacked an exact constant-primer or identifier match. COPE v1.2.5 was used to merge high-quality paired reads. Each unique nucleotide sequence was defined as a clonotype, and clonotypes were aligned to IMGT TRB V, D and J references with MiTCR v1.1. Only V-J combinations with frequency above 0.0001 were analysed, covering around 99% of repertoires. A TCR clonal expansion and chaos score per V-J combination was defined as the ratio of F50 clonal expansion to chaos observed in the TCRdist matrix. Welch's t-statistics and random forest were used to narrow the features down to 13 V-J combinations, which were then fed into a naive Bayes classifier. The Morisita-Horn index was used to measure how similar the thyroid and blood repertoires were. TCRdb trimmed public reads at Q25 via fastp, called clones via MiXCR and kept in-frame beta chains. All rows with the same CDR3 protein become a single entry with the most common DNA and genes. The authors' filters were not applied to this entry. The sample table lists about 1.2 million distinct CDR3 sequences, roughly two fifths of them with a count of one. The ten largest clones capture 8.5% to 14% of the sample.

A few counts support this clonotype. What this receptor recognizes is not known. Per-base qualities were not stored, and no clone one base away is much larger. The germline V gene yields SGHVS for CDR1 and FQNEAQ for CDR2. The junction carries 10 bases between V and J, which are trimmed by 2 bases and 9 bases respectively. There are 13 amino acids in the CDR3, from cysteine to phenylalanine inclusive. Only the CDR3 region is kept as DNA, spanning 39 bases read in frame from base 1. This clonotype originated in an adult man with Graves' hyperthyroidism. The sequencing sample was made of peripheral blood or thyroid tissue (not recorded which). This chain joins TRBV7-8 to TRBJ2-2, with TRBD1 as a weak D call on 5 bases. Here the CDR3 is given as CASSLISGRELFF. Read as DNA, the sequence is TGTGCCAGCAGCTTAATTTCAGGGCGGGAGCTGTTTTTT.